The present T cell receptor beta chain was sequenced within a study of blood T cell repertoires in COVID-19. Germline CDR1 and CDR2: WNHNN and SYGVQD (reference sequence). The CDR3 consists of 19 residues. V was clipped by 4 bases and J by 0 bases, with 19 bases between them. Per the original methods: Amplification of reference gene primers was used by the study to estimate nucleated cell counts. Generated by immunoSEQ multiplex PCR, the TCRdb table keeps only in-frame clones and is missing some. Clonal size and the V and J genes are those of that table, whereas D and trimming came from the DNA. The repertoire holds some 280,000 clones, with around 90% as singletons.

Sequencing was carried out using peripheral blood. This clonotype originated in a woman aged 35 to 49 who had recovered from COVID-19. This chain connects TRBV10-1 to TRBJ1-6, with D possibly TRBD1 on 5 matching bases. CDR3 region: CASSVYRSYLSSYNSPLHF. The DNA of the CDR3 is TGCGCCAGCAGTGTTTACAGGTCTTACCTTAGCTCCTATAATTCACCCCTCCACTTT.